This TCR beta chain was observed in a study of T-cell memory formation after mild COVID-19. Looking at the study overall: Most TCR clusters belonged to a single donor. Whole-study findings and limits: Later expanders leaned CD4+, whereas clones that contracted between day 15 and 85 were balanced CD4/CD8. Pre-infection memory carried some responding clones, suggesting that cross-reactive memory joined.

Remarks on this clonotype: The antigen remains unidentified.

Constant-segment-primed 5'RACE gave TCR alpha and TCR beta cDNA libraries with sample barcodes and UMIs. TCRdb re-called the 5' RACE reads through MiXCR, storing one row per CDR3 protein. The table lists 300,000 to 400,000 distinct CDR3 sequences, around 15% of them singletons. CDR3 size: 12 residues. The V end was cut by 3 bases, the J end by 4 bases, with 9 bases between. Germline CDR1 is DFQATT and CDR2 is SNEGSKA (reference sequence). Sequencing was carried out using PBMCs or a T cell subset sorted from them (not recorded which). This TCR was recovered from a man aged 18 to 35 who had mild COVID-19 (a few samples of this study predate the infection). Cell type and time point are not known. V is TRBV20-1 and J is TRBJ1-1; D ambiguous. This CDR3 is CSASPRGTEAFF. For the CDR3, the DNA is TGCAGTGCTAGCCCACGGGGCACTGAAGCTTTCTTT.